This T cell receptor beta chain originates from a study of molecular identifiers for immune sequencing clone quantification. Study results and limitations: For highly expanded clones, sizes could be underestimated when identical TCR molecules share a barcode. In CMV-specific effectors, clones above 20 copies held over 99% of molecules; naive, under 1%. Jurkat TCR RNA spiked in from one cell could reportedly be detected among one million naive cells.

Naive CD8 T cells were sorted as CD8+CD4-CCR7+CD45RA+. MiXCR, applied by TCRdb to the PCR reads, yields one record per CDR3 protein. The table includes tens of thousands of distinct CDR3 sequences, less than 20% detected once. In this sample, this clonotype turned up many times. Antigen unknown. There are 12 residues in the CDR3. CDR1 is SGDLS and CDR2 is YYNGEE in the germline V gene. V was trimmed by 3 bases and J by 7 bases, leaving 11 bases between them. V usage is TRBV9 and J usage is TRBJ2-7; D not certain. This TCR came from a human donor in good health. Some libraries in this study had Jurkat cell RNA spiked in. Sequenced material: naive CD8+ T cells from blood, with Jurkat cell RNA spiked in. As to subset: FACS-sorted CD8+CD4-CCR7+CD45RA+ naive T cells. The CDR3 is CASSASNREQYF. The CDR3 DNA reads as TGTGCCAGCAGCGCCTCGAACCGAGAGCAGTACTTC.